These T cell receptor beta chains were read from a single sample in a study of shared clonotypes between healthy human individuals. Libraries were prepared by immunoSEQ multiplex PCR; TCRdb keeps only in-frame clonotypes and omits some of them. The sample shows 2 million to 2.5 million clones, approximately 94% of them seen only once. Sequences were obtained from naive CD8+ T cells sorted from blood. The receptors shown here come from a young man in good health. CDR3s leave out the opening cysteine and the closing phenylalanine or tryptophan. Clone size is stated in some rows and not others, as once, few, many or a class when expanded.

j_call clone_size v_call cdr3_length cdr3_aa
TRBJ2-1 - TRBV5-6 12 ASSISGDYNEQF
TRBJ2-3 - TRBV7-9 12 ASSPVVVTDTQY
TRBJ2-7 once TRBV5-4 12 ASTSTSGPYEQY
TRBJ1-1 - TRBV7-9 12 ASSSRISNTEAF
TRBJ2-7 - TRBV7-9 11 ASRPAGTYEQY
TRBJ2-5 - TRBV30 12 AWSVGAGEETQY
TRBJ1-2 - TRBV19 13 ASATILDPYYGYT
TRBJ2-3 - TRBV27 12 ASRSTSSTDTQY
TRBJ1-2 - TRBV11-2 13 ASSLGRQGGYGYT
TRBJ2-5 - TRBV19 13 ASSTGQGGDETQY
TRBJ1-1 - TRBV5-6 11 ASSWTGASEAF
TRBJ2-7 - TRBV9 12 ASSVAGPPNEQY
TRBJ2-1 - TRBV6-1 12 ASSEGQTYNEQF
TRBJ2-5 - TRBV9 15 ASSFSTGGQYQETQY
TRBJ1-5 - TRBV27 11 ASRDSPYQPQH
TRBJ2-7 - TRBV27 9 ASSVSGEQY
TRBJ2-1 - TRBV28 11 ASTRTIPYEQF